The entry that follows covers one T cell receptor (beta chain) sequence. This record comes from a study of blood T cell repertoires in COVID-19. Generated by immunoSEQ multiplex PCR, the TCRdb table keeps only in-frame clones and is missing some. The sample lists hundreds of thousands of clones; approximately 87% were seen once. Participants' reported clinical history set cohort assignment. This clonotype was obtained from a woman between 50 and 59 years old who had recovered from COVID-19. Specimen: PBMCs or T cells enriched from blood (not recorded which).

The CDR3 sequence: CASTKGSTDTQYF. The CDR3 DNA follows: TGTGCCAGCACGAAGGGGAGCACAGATACGCAGTATTTT. The V and J genes are TRBV6-5 and TRBJ2-3; possible D gene TRBD1, 5 bases. Germline CDR1 is MNHEY and CDR2 is SVGAGI. The CDR3 is 13 amino acids. The ends were cut back, 7 bases at V and 0 bases at J, with 8 bases in the middle.